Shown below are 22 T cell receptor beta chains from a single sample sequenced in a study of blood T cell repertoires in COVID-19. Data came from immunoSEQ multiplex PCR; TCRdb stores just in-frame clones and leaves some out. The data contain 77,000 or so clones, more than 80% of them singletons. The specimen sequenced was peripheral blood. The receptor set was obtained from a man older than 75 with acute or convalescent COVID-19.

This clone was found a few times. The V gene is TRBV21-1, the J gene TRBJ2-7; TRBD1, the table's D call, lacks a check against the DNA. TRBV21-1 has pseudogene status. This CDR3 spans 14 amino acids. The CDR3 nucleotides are TGTGCCAGCAGCAAAGATCGCCAGGGCTACGAGCAGTACTTC. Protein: CASSKDRQGYEQYF.

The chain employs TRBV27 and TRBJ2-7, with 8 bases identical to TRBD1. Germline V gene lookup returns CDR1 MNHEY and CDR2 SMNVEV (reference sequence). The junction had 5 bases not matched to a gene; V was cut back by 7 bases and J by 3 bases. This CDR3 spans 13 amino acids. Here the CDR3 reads CASKRTGNYEQYF. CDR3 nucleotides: TGTGCCAGCAAAAGGACAGGGAACTACGAGCAGTACTTC.

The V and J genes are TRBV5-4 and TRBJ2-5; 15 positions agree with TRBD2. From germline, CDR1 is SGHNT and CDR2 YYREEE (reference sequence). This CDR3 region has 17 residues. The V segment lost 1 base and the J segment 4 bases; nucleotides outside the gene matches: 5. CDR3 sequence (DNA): TGTGCCAGCAGCTTGCCTGGACTAGCGGGAGGGGTAGAGACCCAGTACTTC. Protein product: CASSLPGLAGGVETQYF.

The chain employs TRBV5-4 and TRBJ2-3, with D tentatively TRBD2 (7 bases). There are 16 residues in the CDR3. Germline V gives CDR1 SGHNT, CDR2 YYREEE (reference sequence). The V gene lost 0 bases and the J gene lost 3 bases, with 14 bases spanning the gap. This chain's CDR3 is CASSLGGGARTDTQYF. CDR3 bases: TGTGCCAGCAGCTTGGGAGGGGGGGCAAGGACAGATACGCAGTATTTT. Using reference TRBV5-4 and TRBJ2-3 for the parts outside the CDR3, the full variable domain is ETGVTQSPTHLIKTRGQQVTLRCSSQSGHNTVSWYQQALGQGPQFIFQYYREEENGRGNFPPRFSGLQFPNYSSELNVNALELDDSALYLCASSLGGGARTDTQYFGPGTRLTVL.

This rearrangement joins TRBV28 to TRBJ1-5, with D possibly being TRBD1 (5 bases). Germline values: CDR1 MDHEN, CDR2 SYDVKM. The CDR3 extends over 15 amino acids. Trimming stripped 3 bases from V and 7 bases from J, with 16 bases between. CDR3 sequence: CASSFGRVVVQPQHF. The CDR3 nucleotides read TGTGCCAGCAGTTTCGGCAGGGTGGTTGTGCAGCCCCAGCATTTT.

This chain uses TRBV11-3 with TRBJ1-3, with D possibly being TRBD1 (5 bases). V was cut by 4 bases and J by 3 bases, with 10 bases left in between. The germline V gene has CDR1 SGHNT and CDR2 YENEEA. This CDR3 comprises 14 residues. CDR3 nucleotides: TGTGCCAGCAGCTCCCGACAGAATGGAAACACCATATATTTT. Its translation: CASSSRQNGNTIYF.

The CDR3 DNA sequence: TGTGCCAGCAGTTACGCGGGGGGGAGCACAGATACGCAGTATTTT. Protein sequence: CASSYAGGSTDTQYF. The gene calls are TRBV6-5 and TRBJ2-3, with TRBD2 matching over 9 bases. The V gene's germline CDR1 is MNHEY and CDR2 SVGAGI. This CDR3 contains 15 residues. With 2 bases clipped from V and 0 bases from J, the junction kept 0 bases outside the gene matches.

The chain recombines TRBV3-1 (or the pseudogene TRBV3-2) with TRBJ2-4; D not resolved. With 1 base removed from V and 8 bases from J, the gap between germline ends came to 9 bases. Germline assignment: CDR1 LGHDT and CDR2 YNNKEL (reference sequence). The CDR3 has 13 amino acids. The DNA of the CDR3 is TGTGCCAGCAGCCAAGGCTCACGGGACATTCAGTACTTC. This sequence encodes CASSQGSRDIQYF.

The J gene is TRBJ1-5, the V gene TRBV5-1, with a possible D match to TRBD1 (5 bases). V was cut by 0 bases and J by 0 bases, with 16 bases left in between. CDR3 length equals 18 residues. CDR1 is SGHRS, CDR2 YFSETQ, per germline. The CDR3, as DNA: TGCGCCAGCAGCTTGGCATTTAGCGGCAGGGATAGCAATCAGCCCCAGCATTTT. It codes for CASSLAFSGRDSNQPQHF.

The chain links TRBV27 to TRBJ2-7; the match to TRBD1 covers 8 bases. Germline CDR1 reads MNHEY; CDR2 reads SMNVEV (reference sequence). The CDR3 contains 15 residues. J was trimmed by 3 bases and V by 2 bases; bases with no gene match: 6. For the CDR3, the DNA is TGTGCCAGCAGTTTAGACAGGGGCAGGGACTACGAGCAGTACTTC. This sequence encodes CASSLDRGRDYEQYF.

Here the CDR3 DNA reads TGCGCCAGCAGCTTACAGGGGGGTTACGAGCAGTACTTC. As protein: CASSLQGGYEQYF. The rearrangement joins TRBV5-1 to TRBJ2-7, with 8 bases aligning to TRBD1. The V segment lost 2 bases and the J segment 4 bases; nucleotides outside the gene matches: 2. Germline lookup yields CDR1 SGHRS and CDR2 YFSETQ. The CDR3 has 13 amino acids.

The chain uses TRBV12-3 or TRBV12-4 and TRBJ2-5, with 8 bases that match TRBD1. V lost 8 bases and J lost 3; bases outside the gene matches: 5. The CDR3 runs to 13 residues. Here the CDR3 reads CASHRGIEETQYF. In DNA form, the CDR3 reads TGTGCCAGCCACAGGGGGATCGAAGAGACCCAGTACTTC.

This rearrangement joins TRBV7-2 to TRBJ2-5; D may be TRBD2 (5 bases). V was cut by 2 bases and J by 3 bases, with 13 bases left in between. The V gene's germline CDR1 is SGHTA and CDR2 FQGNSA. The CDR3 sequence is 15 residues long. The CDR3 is CASSLTRASEETQYF. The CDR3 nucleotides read TGTGCCAGCAGCTTAACGAGGGCGAGTGAAGAGACCCAGTACTTC. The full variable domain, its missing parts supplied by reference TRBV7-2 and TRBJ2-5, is GAGVSQSPSNKVTEKGKDVELRCDPISGHTALYWYRQSLGQGLEFLIYFQGNSAPDKSGLPSDRFSAERTGGSVSTLTIQRTQQEDSAVYLCASSLTRASEETQYFGPGTRLLVL.

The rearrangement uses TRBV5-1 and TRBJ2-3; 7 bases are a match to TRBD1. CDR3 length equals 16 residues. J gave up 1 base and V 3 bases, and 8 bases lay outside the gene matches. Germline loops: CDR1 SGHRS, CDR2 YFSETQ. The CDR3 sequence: CASSSQTGYRTDTQYF. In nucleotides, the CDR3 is TGCGCCAGCAGCTCCCAGACAGGGTACCGCACAGATACGCAGTATTTT.

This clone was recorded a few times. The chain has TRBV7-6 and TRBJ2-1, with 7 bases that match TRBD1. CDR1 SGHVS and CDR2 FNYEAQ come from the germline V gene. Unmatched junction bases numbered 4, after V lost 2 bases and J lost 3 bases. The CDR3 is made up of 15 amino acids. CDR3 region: CASSLTGVVYNEQFF. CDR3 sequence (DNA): TGTGCCAGCAGCTTAACAGGGGTGGTCTACAATGAGCAGTTCTTC.

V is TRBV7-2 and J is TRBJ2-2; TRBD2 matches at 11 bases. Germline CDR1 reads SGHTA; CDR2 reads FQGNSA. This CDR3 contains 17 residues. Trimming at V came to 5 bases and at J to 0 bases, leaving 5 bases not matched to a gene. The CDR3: CASSLGTSGANTGELFF. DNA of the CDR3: TGTGCCAGCAGCCTGGGGACTAGCGGAGCGAACACCGGGGAGCTGTTTTTT.

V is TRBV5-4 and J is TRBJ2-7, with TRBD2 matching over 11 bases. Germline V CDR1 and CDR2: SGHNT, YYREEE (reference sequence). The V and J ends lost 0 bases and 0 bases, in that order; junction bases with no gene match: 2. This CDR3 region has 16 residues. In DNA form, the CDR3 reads TGTGCCAGCAGCTTGGCTAGCGGGAGGCTCTCCTACGAGCAGTACTTC. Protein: CASSLASGRLSYEQYF. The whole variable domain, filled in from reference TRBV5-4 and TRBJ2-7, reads ETGVTQSPTHLIKTRGQQVTLRCSSQSGHNTVSWYQQALGQGPQFIFQYYREEENGRGNFPPRFSGLQFPNYSSELNVNALELDDSALYLCASSLASGRLSYEQYFGPGTRLTVT.

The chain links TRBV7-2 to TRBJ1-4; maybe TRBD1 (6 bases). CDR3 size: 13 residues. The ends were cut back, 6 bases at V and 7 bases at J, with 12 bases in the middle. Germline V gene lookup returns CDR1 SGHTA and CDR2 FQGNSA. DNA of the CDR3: TGTGCCAGCAGGTTGACAGGTTTTGAAAAACTGTTTTTT. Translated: CASRLTGFEKLFF.

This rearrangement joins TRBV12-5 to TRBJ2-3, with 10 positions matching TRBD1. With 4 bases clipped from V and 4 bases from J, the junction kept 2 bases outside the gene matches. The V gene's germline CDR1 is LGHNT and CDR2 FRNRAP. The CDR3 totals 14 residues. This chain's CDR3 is CASGSGTGADTQYF. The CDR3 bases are TGTGCTAGTGGTTCAGGGACAGGGGCAGATACGCAGTATTTT.

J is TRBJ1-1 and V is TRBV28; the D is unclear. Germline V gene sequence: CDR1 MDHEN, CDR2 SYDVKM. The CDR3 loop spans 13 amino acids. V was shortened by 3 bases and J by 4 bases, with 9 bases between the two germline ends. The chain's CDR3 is CASSLAHLTEAFF. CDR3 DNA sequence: TGTGCCAGCAGTTTGGCACACCTCACTGAAGCTTTCTTT. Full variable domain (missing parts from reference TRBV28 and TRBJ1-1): DVKVTQSSRYLVKRTGEKVFLECVQDMDHENMFWYRQDPGLGLRLIYFSYDVKMKEKGDIPEGYSVSREKKERFSLILESASTNQTSMYLCASSLAHLTEAFFGQGTRLTVV.

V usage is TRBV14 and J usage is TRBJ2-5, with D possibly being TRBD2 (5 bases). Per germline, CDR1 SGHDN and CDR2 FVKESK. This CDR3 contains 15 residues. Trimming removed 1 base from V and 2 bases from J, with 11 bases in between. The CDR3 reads CASSQVRLAQETQYF. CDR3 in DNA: TGTGCCAGCAGCCAAGTGAGATTAGCGCAAGAGACCCAGTACTTC.

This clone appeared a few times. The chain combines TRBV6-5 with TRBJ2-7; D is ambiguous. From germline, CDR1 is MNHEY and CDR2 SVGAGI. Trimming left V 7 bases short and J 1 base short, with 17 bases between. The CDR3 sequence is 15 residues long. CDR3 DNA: TGTGCCAGCATTTCCCAGAGGCAGCCATCCTACGAGCAGTACTTC. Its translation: CASISQRQPSYEQYF.